These 14 T cell receptor beta chains originate from one sample sequenced in a study of glioma-infiltrating T cells. Amplification of TCR alpha and beta CDR3 regions from RNA used iRepertoire nested multiplex PCR. TCRdb reanalysed the multiplex PCR reads using MiXCR and keeps one entry per CDR3 protein. The data show over 100,000 distinct CDR3 sequences, 25% seen once. The sample comprised glioma tissue, nonneoplastic brain tissue, or PBMCs (not recorded which). These receptors were taken from a human donor with low-grade glioma or glioblastoma, undergoing nonglioma brain surgery, or in good health (not recorded which).

Of note for this clonotype: A read error may explain this, as a much larger clone is one base away. This chain joins TRBV29-1 and TRBJ2-7; 12 bases are shared with TRBD2. In germline, CDR1 is SQVTM, CDR2 ANQGSEA. The CDR3 runs to 15 residues. CDR3 nucleotide sequence: TGCAACGTTGGCGGACTAGCGGGGCCCTCCTACGAGCAGTACTTC. Translation gives CNVGGLAGPSYEQYF.

The gene calls are TRBV27 and TRBJ1-2; 8 nucleotides align to TRBD1. The CDR3 is 15 residues long. Trimming at V came to 5 bases and at J to 2 bases, leaving 7 bases not matched to a gene. CDR1 MNHEY and CDR2 SMNVEV come from the germline V gene (reference sequence). The CDR3 coding sequence is TGTGCCAGCAGTAGACAGGGGTCCCGGAACTATGGCTACACCTTC. Its protein product is CASSRQGSRNYGYTF.

This clonotype was detected a few times. The gene calls are TRBV2 and TRBJ1-6; D is undetermined. Per the germline V gene, CDR1 is SNHLY and CDR2 is FYNNEI. Trimming shortened V by 5 bases and J by 6 bases, and 14 bases separated the two germline ends. The CDR3 covers 15 residues. The CDR3 DNA sequence: TGTGCCAGCAGTTATCGGGGTTCCCTTAATTCACCCCTCCACTTT. This encodes CASSYRGSLNSPLHF. Supplemented by reference TRBV2 and TRBJ1-6, the full variable domain reads EPEVTQTPSHQVTQMGQEVILRCVPISNHLYFYWYRQILGQKVEFLVSFYNNEISEKSEIFDDQFSVERPDGSNFTLKIRSTKLEDSAMYFCASSYRGSLNSPLHFGNGTRLTVT.

The sample holds many counts of this clonotype. The rearrangement links TRBV27 to TRBJ2-1; D might be TRBD1 or TRBD2, each matching 5 bases. Germline V CDR1 and CDR2: MNHEY, SMNVEV (reference sequence). V lost 3 bases and J 4 bases, leaving 10 bases between the germline ends. This CDR3 comprises 14 residues. The CDR3 spells CASSLPGPYNEQFF. The DNA of the CDR3 is TGTGCCAGCAGTTTGCCGGGACCATACAATGAGCAGTTCTTC.

At least ten counts were recorded for this clonotype. V and J are TRBV4-3 and TRBJ1-6; D is ambiguous. Germline loops: CDR1 LGHNA, CDR2 YSLEER. The CDR3 consists of 14 residues. The V and J ends lost 0 bases and 14 bases respectively, with 14 bases between them. The CDR3 reads CASSQETGLWSLHF. For the CDR3, the DNA is TGCGCCAGCAGCCAAGAAACCGGGCTTTGGTCCCTCCACTTT.

This clonotype was detected many times. The chain combines TRBV6-2 or TRBV6-3 with TRBJ2-1, with D maybe TRBD2 (6 bases). CDR3 length: 13 amino acids. CDR1 and CDR2 (germline): MNHEY, SVGEGT. The V and J ends lost 6 bases and 5 bases respectively, with 11 bases between them. In DNA, the CDR3 is TGTGCCAGCAGAGCGACTAGTCACAATGAGCAGTTCTTC. This gives the protein CASRATSHNEQFF.

This clonotype has just a few counts. A much larger clonotype is one base distant, so this may be a read error. The genes are TRBV7-2 and TRBJ1-3; D is ambiguous. The CDR3 loop spans 15 amino acids. CDR1 and CDR2 from the germline V gene are SGHTA and FQGNSA. The CDR3 sequence: CASSFSGGSGNSIYF. The CDR3 region has the DNA TGTGCCAGCAGCTTCTCAGGCGGCTCTGGAAACTCCATATATTTT.

This clonotype was seen a handful of times. Just one base apart from a much larger clone, this may be a read error. This chain links TRBV27 with TRBJ2-7; D gene uncertain. V was cut by 5 bases and J by 4 bases, with 15 bases left in between. This CDR3 is 14 amino acids long. CDR1 is MNHEY and CDR2 is SMNVEV in the germline V gene (reference sequence). CDR3 DNA sequence: TGTGCCAGCAGTACAACGAGAGTAGGATACGAGCAGTACTTC. Translation: CASSTTRVGYEQYF.

This clonotype was observed at least ten times. This chain uses TRBV18 with TRBJ2-5, with D unresolved. CDR3 length: 13 amino acids. V was pared by 3 bases and J by 1 base, with 6 bases between. Germline lookup yields CDR1 KGHSH and CDR2 LQKENI. The CDR3 protein is CASSPNLQETQYF. The CDR3 region has the DNA TGTGCCAGCTCACCGAACCTCCAAGAGACCCAGTACTTC. The full variable domain, completed using reference TRBV18 and TRBJ2-5, is NAGVMQNPRHLVRRRGQEARLRCSPMKGHSHVYWYRQLPEEGLKFMVYLQKENIIDESGMPKERFSAEFPKEGPSILRIQQVVRGDSAAYFCASSPNLQETQYFGPGTRLLVL.

The table lists this clonotype with many counts. The genes are TRBV24-1 and TRBJ2-2, with D unclear. Trimming took 8 bases from V and 6 from J, leaving 0 bases between them. The CDR3 contains 9 residues. Germline V CDR1 and CDR2: KGHDR, SFDVKD. CDR3 protein: CATTGELFF. In nucleotides, the CDR3 is TGTGCCACCACCGGGGAGCTGTTTTTT.

Of note for this clonotype: One junction end disagrees with the germline gene, perhaps due to a read error. The rearrangement uses TRBV28 and TRBJ1-4, with a weak D call TRBD1 (5 bases). The CDR3 runs to 15 residues. Germline-derived CDR1 and CDR2 are MDHEN and SYDVKM. CDR3 in amino acids: CASSLAGSTNEKLLF. CDR3 in DNA: TGTGCCAGCAGTTTAGCAGGGTCAACTAATGAAAAACTGCTTTTT.

This clonotype was recorded many times. This sequence joins TRBV5-4 and TRBJ2-3, with a weak D call TRBD1 (6 bases). The germline V gene encodes CDR1 SGHNT and CDR2 YYREEE (reference sequence). The CDR3 is 14 residues long. Trimming took 7 bases from V and 0 from J, leaving 12 bases between them. Written as DNA, the CDR3 is TGTGCCAGCCACATACAGGGAAGCACAGATACGCAGTATTTT. It yields the protein CASHIQGSTDTQYF.

Remarks on this clonotype: Since a much larger clone is just one base distant, this may be a read error. V and J are TRBV6-4 and TRBJ2-1; D uncertain. V was shortened by 6 bases and J by 14 bases, with 8 bases between the two germline ends. CDR1 and CDR2 from the germline V gene are MRHNA and SNTAGT. The CDR3 is 9 amino acids. As DNA, the CDR3 is TGTGCCAGCAGCCCCCCCAAGTTCTTC. It yields the protein CASSPPKFF.

This clonotype was seen many times. The CDR3 here is CASSPNRPSYNEQFF. CDR3 DNA: TGTGCCAGCAGCCCAAACAGGCCCTCCTACAATGAGCAGTTCTTC. The gene calls are TRBV6-1 and TRBJ2-1; D is possibly TRBD1 (5 bases). The V end was cut by 6 bases, the J end by 0 bases, with 12 bases between. CDR3 length: 15 amino acids. Germline V gives CDR1 MNHNS, CDR2 SASEGT.